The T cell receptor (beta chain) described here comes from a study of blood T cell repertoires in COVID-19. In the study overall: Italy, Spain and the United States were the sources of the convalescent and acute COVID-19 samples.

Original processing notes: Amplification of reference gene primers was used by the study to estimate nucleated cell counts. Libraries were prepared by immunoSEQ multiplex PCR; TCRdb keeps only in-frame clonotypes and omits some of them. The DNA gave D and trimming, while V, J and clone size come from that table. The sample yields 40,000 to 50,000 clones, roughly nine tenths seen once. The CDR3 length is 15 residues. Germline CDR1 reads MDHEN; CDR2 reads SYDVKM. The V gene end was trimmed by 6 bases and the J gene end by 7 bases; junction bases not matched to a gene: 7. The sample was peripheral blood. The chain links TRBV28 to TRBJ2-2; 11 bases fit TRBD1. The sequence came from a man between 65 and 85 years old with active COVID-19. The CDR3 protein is CASRGSGQGDGELFF. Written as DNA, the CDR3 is TGTGCCAGCAGGGGATCGGGACAGGGGGACGGGGAGCTGTTTTTT.